The 28 T cell receptor beta chains reported below all come from one sample, sequenced in a study of T cells in Graves' hyperthyroidism and ophthalmopathy. Amplification targeted TCR beta CDR3 regions from RNA transcripts. The TCR CDR3 first-round RT-PCR relied on the HTBI primer set. TCRdb redid the calling of the multiplex PCR reads with MiXCR, one entry per CDR3 protein. The data hold 250,000 to 300,000 distinct CDR3 sequences, with roughly a fifth observed a single time. The sample taken for sequencing was blood. These receptors were obtained from a man between 45 and 60 years old with Graves' ophthalmopathy.

This clonotype was detected ten times or more. The chain links TRBV20-1 to TRBJ1-5, with TRBD1 as a possible D gene (5 bases). The CDR3 sequence is 14 residues long. Trimming took 0 bases from V and 4 from J, leaving 10 bases between them. CDR1 and CDR2 (germline): DFQATT, SNEGSKA (reference sequence). CDR3 DNA sequence: TGCAGTGCTAGAGATGGGGGGATGAATCAGCCCCAGCATTTT. The encoded protein is CSARDGGMNQPQHF.

This clonotype was counted between two and nine times. The chain links TRBV19 to TRBJ2-3; 14 bases are a match to TRBD2. The length of the CDR3 is 20 residues. The V gene's germline CDR1 is LNHDA and CDR2 SQIVND (reference sequence). V was clipped by 5 bases and J by 0 bases; unmatched bases: 13. The CDR3 protein is CASSRRAGTSGSASTDTQYF. DNA for the CDR3: TGTGCCAGTAGTCGAAGGGCCGGGACTAGCGGGAGCGCAAGCACAGATACGCAGTATTTT.

This clonotype was seen many times. This chain uses TRBV2 with TRBJ2-1; 9 bases align to TRBD2. CDR3 size: 14 residues. J lost 8 bases, V lost 2 bases, and 4 bases had no gene match. From germline, CDR1 is SNHLY and CDR2 FYNNEI. The CDR3 region is CASSELAGVDEQFF. Here the CDR3 DNA reads TGTGCCAGCAGTGAATTAGCGGGAGTTGATGAGCAGTTCTTC. The full variable domain, rest sourced from reference TRBV2 and TRBJ2-1, is EPEVTQTPSHQVTQMGQEVILRCVPISNHLYFYWYRQILGQKVEFLVSFYNNEISEKSEIFDDQFSVERPDGSNFTLKIRSTKLEDSAMYFCASSELAGVDEQFFGPGTRLTVL.

The chain employs TRBV5-1 and TRBJ2-3; D remains ambiguous. CDR1 is SGHRS, CDR2 YFSETQ, per germline. The CDR3 runs to 13 residues. Trimming took 9 bases from V and 0 from J, leaving 11 bases between them. CDR3 region: CATAPASTDTQYF. The DNA for the CDR3 is TGCGCCACCGCCCCAGCTAGCACAGATACGCAGTATTTT.

This clonotype was observed many times. This sequence joins TRBV7-8 and TRBJ2-3; D assignment may be TRBD1 or TRBD2 (5 bases each). Germline V gene sequence: CDR1 SGHVS, CDR2 FQNEAQ. Deletions cut 5 bases from V and 1 base from J, with 10 bases between. There are 14 residues in the CDR3. In nucleotides, the CDR3 is TGTGCCAGCAGCCCCGGGGCCGGCACAGATACGCAGTATTTT. It encodes CASSPGAGTDTQYF.

This clonotype was recorded a few times. V usage is TRBV2 and J usage is TRBJ1-5, with a weak D call TRBD1 (6 bases). Trimming took off 9 bases at V and 8 bases at J, with 14 bases between the two ends. CDR3 size: 12 residues. Looked up from germline, CDR1 is SNHLY and CDR2 is FYNNEI. The CDR3: CASNRAGEPQHF. As DNA, the CDR3 is TGTGCCAGTAACAGGGCGGGGGAGCCCCAGCATTTT. Variable domain in full (rest from reference TRBV2 and TRBJ1-5): EPEVTQTPSHQVTQMGQEVILRCVPISNHLYFYWYRQILGQKVEFLVSFYNNEISEKSEIFDDQFSVERPDGSNFTLKIRSTKLEDSAMYFCASNRAGEPQHFGDGTRLSIL.

The V and J genes are TRBV11-2 and TRBJ1-6, with 9 bases matching TRBD1. Germline V lookup: CDR1 SGHAT, CDR2 FQNNGV. Trimming removed 5 bases from V and 7 bases from J; junction bases left unmatched: 6. This CDR3 contains 15 residues. The CDR3 DNA follows: TGTGCCAGCAGCCCTGGGACAGGGACGAATTCACCCCTCCACTTT. Its protein product is CASSPGTGTNSPLHF.

This clonotype was counted a few times. The chain links TRBV6-1 to TRBJ1-1; no definite D call. Germline V gene lookup returns CDR1 MNHNS and CDR2 SASEGT. The CDR3 runs 11 residues. The V gene lost 8 bases and the J gene lost 8 bases, with 12 bases spanning the gap. The CDR3 DNA reads TGTGCCAGCTCCCGGAACGGAGAAGCTTTCTTT. Its translation is CASSRNGEAFF.

The sample holds a few counts of this clonotype. The V gene is TRBV13, the J gene TRBJ2-3; 8 positions match TRBD2. After removal of 5 bases from V and 5 bases from J, the junction contained 12 bases not matched to a gene. The length of the CDR3 is 16 residues. CDR1 and CDR2 from the germline V gene are PRHDT and FYEKMQ (reference sequence). Here the CDR3 DNA reads TGTGCCAGCAGCCACCGTCTAGCGGGCTGGGGAGATACGCAGTATTTT. This sequence encodes CASSHRLAGWGDTQYF.

The chain carries TRBV30 and TRBJ1-1, with D hard to call. In germline, CDR1 is GTSNPN, CDR2 SVGIG (reference sequence). V was pared by 5 bases and J by 1 base, with 5 bases between. The CDR3 runs 11 residues. CDR3 bases: TGTGCCTGGTGGTCGAACACTGAAGCTTTCTTT. This translates into CAWWSNTEAFF. The full variable domain, in which reference TRBV30 and TRBJ1-1 provide the parts outside the CDR3, is SQTIHQWPATLVQPVGSPLSLECTVEGTSNPNLYWYRQAAGRGLQLLFYSVGIGQISSEVPQNLSASRPQDRQFILSSKKLLLSDSGFYLCAWWSNTEAFFGQGTRLTVV.

This sequence joins TRBV7-9 and TRBJ2-3; D uncertain. The V end lost 4 bases, the J end lost 8 bases, and 7 bases lay between the germline ends. The CDR3 totals 11 residues. CDR1 and CDR2 (germline): SEHNR, FQNEAQ (reference sequence). The CDR3 reads CASSSRFTQYF. As DNA, the CDR3 is TGTGCCAGCAGCTCCCGGTTTACGCAGTATTTT.

This clonotype was picked up many times. The chain is built from TRBV11-3 and TRBJ2-1, with a possible D match to TRBD2 (5 bases). Deletions cut 5 bases from V and 6 bases from J, with 11 bases between. Germline CDR1 and CDR2: SGHNT and YENEEA. The length of the CDR3 is 13 residues. The CDR3: CASSRTRSNEQFF. CDR3 in DNA: TGTGCCAGCAGCAGGACTCGCTCCAATGAGCAGTTCTTC.

The CDR3 nucleotides are TGTGCCAGCAGGACTAGCGTCGGCGAGCAGTTCTTC. Translating it yields CASRTSVGEQFF. The genes are TRBV28 and TRBJ2-1, with 8 bases aligning to TRBD2. Germline V gene sequence: CDR1 MDHEN, CDR2 SYDVKM. The CDR3 is 12 residues long. The trim removed 6 bases at V and 10 bases at J, leaving 5 bases unmatched.

V usage is TRBV4-1 and J usage is TRBJ2-5, with D possibly matching TRBD1 (5 bases). The ends were cut back, 0 bases at V and 1 base at J, with 12 bases in the middle. Germline loops: CDR1 MGHRA, CDR2 YSYEKL. This CDR3 has 16 residues. Here the CDR3 reads CASSQETDTLQETQYF. In DNA form, the CDR3 reads TGCGCCAGCAGCCAAGAGACGGACACGCTCCAAGAGACCCAGTACTTC.

This clonotype was seen a few times. The gene calls are TRBV29-1 and TRBJ1-1; perhaps TRBD1 as D (6 bases). The germline gives CDR1 SQVTM, CDR2 ANQGSEA. The germline V and J ends were trimmed by 6 bases and 1 base, with 15 bases remaining between them. The CDR3 is 14 residues long. The CDR3 loop is CSVQRGNTNTEAFF. The DNA for the CDR3 is TGCAGCGTCCAAAGGGGGAATACGAACACTGAAGCTTTCTTT.

This clonotype turned up a few times. V is TRBV9 and J is TRBJ1-2, with a possible D match to TRBD1 (6 bases). V gave up 5 bases and J gave up 3 bases, with 17 bases separating them. This CDR3 has 15 amino acids. Germline-derived CDR1 and CDR2 are SGDLS and YYNGEE. CDR3 loop: CASSPSPGADYGYTF. The CDR3 DNA reads as TGTGCCAGCAGTCCTTCCCCAGGGGCTGACTATGGCTACACCTTC.

This clonotype is a singleton in its sample. The V gene is TRBV28, the J gene TRBJ2-7; 10 nucleotides match TRBD2. Germline assignment: CDR1 MDHEN and CDR2 SYDVKM. This CDR3 is built from 18 residues. With 5 bases clipped from V and 0 bases from J, the junction kept 13 bases outside the gene matches. The CDR3 bases are TGTGCCAGCAGTCCAAATCTTTCTAGCGGGAGTGTCTCCTACGAGCAGTACTTC. Its protein is CASSPNLSSGSVSYEQYF.

The V gene is TRBV29-1, the J gene TRBJ2-3, with a possible D match to TRBD2 (6 bases). The germline V gene has CDR1 SQVTM and CDR2 ANQGSEA. This CDR3 contains 14 residues. The V end was cut by 1 base, the J end by 0 bases, with 8 bases between. As DNA, the CDR3 is TGCAGCGTTGAAGCGGGGACTAGCACAGATACGCAGTATTTT. Translation gives CSVEAGTSTDTQYF.

In DNA, the CDR3 is TGCAGGGGTCTGGTAGGGACTGAAGCTTTCTTT. The encoded protein is CRGLVGTEAFF. This chain connects TRBV20-1 to TRBJ1-1; D gene uncertain. The CDR3 sequence is 11 residues long. The germline gives CDR1 DFQATT, CDR2 SNEGSKA (reference sequence).

The chain uses TRBV19 and TRBJ1-2; the match to TRBD1 covers 11 bases. J gave up 4 bases and V 3 bases, and 7 bases lay outside the gene matches. Germline CDR1 LNHDA, CDR2 SQIVND (reference sequence). The CDR3 has 16 residues. CDR3 bases: TGTGCCAGTAGTATGGGCGGACAGGGGGCCTTCTATGGCTACACCTTC. Translating it yields CASSMGGQGAFYGYTF.

This clonotype was recorded at least ten times. The chain couples TRBV28 to TRBJ1-3; no reliable D call. Trimming took off 2 bases at V and 4 bases at J, with 9 bases between the two ends. CDR1 is MDHEN and CDR2 is SYDVKM in the germline V gene. The CDR3 runs to 14 residues. CDR3 region: CASSLDSGGNTIYF. DNA of the CDR3: TGTGCCAGCAGTTTAGACTCCGGAGGAAACACCATATATTTT. The variable domain in full, with the rest retrieved from reference TRBV28 and TRBJ1-3, is DVKVTQSSRYLVKRTGEKVFLECVQDMDHENMFWYRQDPGLGLRLIYFSYDVKMKEKGDIPEGYSVSREKKERFSLILESASTNQTSMYLCASSLDSGGNTIYFGEGSWLTVV.

This clonotype was detected many times. The chain links TRBV2 to TRBJ2-1; 7 bases align to TRBD2. Germline-derived CDR1 and CDR2 are SNHLY and FYNNEI. This CDR3 is built from 14 residues. Trimming removed 8 bases from V and 0 bases from J; junction bases left unmatched: 4. DNA for the CDR3: TGTGCCAGCGACGGCGGGAGCTCCTACAATGAGCAGTTCTTC. This gives the protein CASDGGSSYNEQFF. The entire variable domain, with the rest obtained from reference TRBV2 and TRBJ2-1, is as follows: EPEVTQTPSHQVTQMGQEVILRCVPISNHLYFYWYRQILGQKVEFLVSFYNNEISEKSEIFDDQFSVERPDGSNFTLKIRSTKLEDSAMYFCASDGGSSYNEQFFGPGTRLTVL.

This clonotype was seen ten or more times. The V call is TRBV5-1, the J call TRBJ1-5, with unresolved D. The V end lost 5 bases, the J end lost 0 bases, and 12 bases lay between the germline ends. The CDR3 has 15 amino acids. The germline V gene has CDR1 SGHRS and CDR2 YFSETQ. CDR3: CASSISGNSNQPQHF. CDR3 DNA: TGCGCCAGCAGTATTAGCGGGAATAGCAATCAGCCCCAGCATTTT.

The J gene is TRBJ1-2, the V gene TRBV28; D is uncertain. The CDR3 contains 13 residues. The V gene lost 5 bases and the J gene lost 7 bases, with 14 bases spanning the gap. Germline lookup yields CDR1 MDHEN and CDR2 SYDVKM. For the CDR3, the DNA is TGTGCCAGCAGTCCCTCAATCCCCCGTGGCTACACCTTC. It is translated as CASSPSIPRGYTF.

In this sample, this clonotype turned up many times. V and J are TRBV12-3 or TRBV12-4 and TRBJ2-7, with D possibly called TRBD1 or TRBD2 (5 bases each). Trimming removed 5 bases at V and 2 bases at J, with 16 bases between. The CDR3 contains 15 residues. This CDR3 is CASSGGWGRAYEQYF. DNA for the CDR3: TGTGCCAGCAGTGGGGGATGGGGGAGAGCCTACGAGCAGTACTTC.

This chain connects TRBV10-3 to TRBJ2-1, with 10 bases identical to TRBD2. This CDR3 is 14 amino acids long. Germline V gene data show CDR1 as ENHRY and CDR2 as SYGVKD. After removal of 7 bases from V and 9 bases from J, the junction contained 9 bases not matched to a gene. The CDR3 is CAIMGLAQGGEQFF. CDR3 bases: TGTGCCATCATGGGACTAGCGCAAGGCGGTGAGCAGTTCTTC.

A few counts support this clonotype. The V gene is TRBV29-1, the J gene TRBJ1-2, with no clear D. CDR1 and CDR2 (germline): SQVTM, ANQGSEA. V was clipped by 3 bases and J by 8 bases, with 10 bases between them. CDR3 size: 11 residues. The CDR3 DNA is TGCAGCGTTGAGGGCAACTTGGGCTACACCTTC. Translating gives CSVEGNLGYTF. Filled out from reference TRBV29-1 and TRBJ1-2, the complete variable domain reads SAVISQKPSRDICQRGTSLTIQCQVDSQVTMMFWYRQQPGQSLTLIATANQGSEATYESGFVIDKFPISRPNLTFSTLTVSNMSPEDSSIYLCSVEGNLGYTFGSGTRLTVV.

This clonotype was picked up many times. The rearrangement links TRBV30 to TRBJ1-1, with TRBD1 matching over 7 bases. Germline V gene data show CDR1 as GTSNPN and CDR2 as SVGIG (reference sequence). The CDR3 consists of 14 residues. The J segment lost 1 base and the V segment lost 4 bases, leaving 6 bases of the junction unmatched. The CDR3 is CAWTTQGRNTEAFF. The DNA for the CDR3 is TGTGCCTGGACCACACAGGGGAGGAACACTGAAGCTTTCTTT.